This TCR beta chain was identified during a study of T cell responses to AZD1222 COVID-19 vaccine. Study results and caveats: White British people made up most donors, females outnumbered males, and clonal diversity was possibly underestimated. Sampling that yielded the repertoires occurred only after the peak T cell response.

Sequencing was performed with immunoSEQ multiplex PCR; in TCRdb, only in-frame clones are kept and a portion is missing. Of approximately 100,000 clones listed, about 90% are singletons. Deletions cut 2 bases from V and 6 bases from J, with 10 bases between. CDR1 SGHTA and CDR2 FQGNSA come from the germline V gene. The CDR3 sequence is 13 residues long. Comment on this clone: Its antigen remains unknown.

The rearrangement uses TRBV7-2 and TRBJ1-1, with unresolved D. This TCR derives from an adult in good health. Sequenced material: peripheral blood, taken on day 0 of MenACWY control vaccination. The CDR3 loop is CASSLLRGPEAFF. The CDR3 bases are TGTGCCAGCAGCTTACTTCGCGGACCTGAAGCTTTCTTT.